Presented here are 8 T cell receptor beta chains from one specimen sequenced in a study of T cell clonotyping in hematopoietic cell transplantation (dated by TCRdb to the early 2020s). Interpreted using the paper, the time point label stands for: 100 days after allo-HCT. Libraries were prepared through the immunoSEQ multiplex PCR assay. TCRdb took over this immuneACCESS table, retaining in-frame rearrangements with V and J assigned. Such tables are incomplete; in checked studies, under half of the missing clones stem from an unresolved V gene, and the remainder is unexplained. The sample has roughly 15,000 clones on record, more than 75% of them singletons. The ten largest clones add up to roughly 4.2% of the sample. The sequencing here drew on PBMCs, taken 100 days after allogeneic stem cell transplant. These receptor sequences come from a male patient between 55 and 70 years old who had an allogeneic stem cell transplant from a related donor, so the T cells may come from the graft donor. Some clones in this sample may be carry-over from other donors' samples.

This sequence joins TRBV5-1 and TRBJ2-3, with D maybe TRBD2 (5 bases). V lost 2 bases and J lost 0, with 10 bases in between. The CDR3 runs to 15 residues. CDR1 is SGHRS, CDR2 YFSETQ, per germline. The CDR3 spells CASSFTGYSTDTQYF. For the CDR3, the DNA is TGCGCCAGCAGCTTTACGGGGTACAGCACAGATACGCAGTATTTT.

This chain uses TRBV28 with TRBJ1-5; D not certain. The V end lost 5 bases, the J end lost 16 bases, and 15 bases lay between the germline ends. Germline CDR1 reads MDHEN; CDR2 reads SYDVKM. The CDR3 contains 11 residues. This CDR3 is CASSAKDGLHF. CDR3 coding DNA: TGTGCCAGCAGTGCCAAGGACGGTTTACATTTT.

V is TRBV6-6 and J is TRBJ1-1; weak D call: TRBD1 (6 bases). CDR1 is MNHNY and CDR2 is SVGAGI in the germline V gene (reference sequence). V lost 6 bases to trimming and J lost 1 base, with 12 bases between them. The CDR3 spans 14 residues. The CDR3 DNA is TGTGCCAGCAGAGAGGGGGGACCGAACACTGAAGCTTTCTTT. Its protein product is CASREGGPNTEAFF.

In its sample, this clone was seen a few times. V and J are TRBV10-3 and TRBJ1-2; unclear D gene. Germline V gene sequence: CDR1 ENHRY, CDR2 SYGVKD. The CDR3 length is 13 residues. Trimming cost V 0 bases and J 5 bases, with 7 bases left between them. In DNA form, the CDR3 reads TGTGCCATCAGTGAGTCGGAGGGTTATGGCTACACCTTC. Translated: CAISESEGYGYTF.

The chain recombines TRBV2 with TRBJ1-5, with D maybe TRBD1 (6 bases). Germline values: CDR1 SNHLY, CDR2 FYNNEI. Trimming removed 6 bases at V and 1 base at J, with 10 bases between. This CDR3 comprises 14 residues. CDR3 loop: CASRRDISNQPQHF. In DNA, the CDR3 is TGTGCCAGCAGGCGGGACATCAGCAATCAGCCCCAGCATTTT.

This clone was detected only once. V usage is TRBV20-1 and J usage is TRBJ2-3; D is uncertain. The CDR3 contains 11 residues. The V gene lost 1 base and the J gene lost 4 bases, with 3 bases spanning the gap. Germline CDR1 reads DFQATT; CDR2 reads SNEGSKA (reference sequence). In DNA, the CDR3 is TGCAGTGCTAGAGTAGCAGATACGCAGTATTTT. This codes for CSARVADTQYF.

The rearrangement uses TRBV29-1 and TRBJ1-1; tentative D call: TRBD1 (5 bases). Germline-derived CDR1 and CDR2 are SQVTM and ANQGSEA. V lost 7 bases and J lost 1, with 19 bases in between. The CDR3 is 15 residues long. The CDR3, as DNA: TGCAGCGCCGAGGGCAGGGAAGATGGGAACACTGAAGCTTTCTTT. Translated, it gives CSAEGREDGNTEAFF.

The chain links TRBV28 to TRBJ2-7; 8 bases agree with TRBD1. Germline CDR1 MDHEN, CDR2 SYDVKM. The J segment lost 6 bases and the V segment lost 6 bases, leaving 16 bases of the junction unmatched. The CDR3 contains 16 residues. DNA of the CDR3: TGTGCCAGCAGCCCTATCTCGACAGGGGATTCCCTCGAGCAGTACTTC. As protein: CASSPISTGDSLEQYF.